These 13 T cell receptor beta chains were sequenced from one sample in a study of blood T cell repertoires in COVID-19. Only in-frame clones appear in the TCRdb table, and some are missing; sequencing was by immunoSEQ multiplex PCR. The table lists roughly 390,000 clones, about 85% of them singletons. Sequencing used peripheral blood. The source is a woman in her late teens or twenties with acute or convalescent COVID-19.

Here the CDR3 DNA reads TGTGCCAGCAGCCAAGCAGGGGTGGCAGGGTCACCCCTCCACTTT. This sequence encodes CASSQAGVAGSPLHF. The rearrangement joins TRBV3-1 (or the pseudogene TRBV3-2) to TRBJ1-6, with D possibly being TRBD1 (6 bases). Trimming took 1 base from V and 10 from J, leaving 14 bases between them. Germline assignment: CDR1 LGHDT and CDR2 YNNKEL (reference sequence). CDR3 size: 15 residues.

The genes are TRBV19 and TRBJ2-1; 11 nucleotides agree with TRBD2. After removal of 5 bases from V and 6 bases from J, the junction contained 6 bases not matched to a gene. This CDR3 has 15 amino acids. Per germline, CDR1 LNHDA and CDR2 SQIVND (reference sequence). CDR3 nucleotides: TGTGCCAGTAGTGCCCTAGCGGGAGGAGGCAATGAGCAGTTCTTC. The encoded protein is CASSALAGGGNEQFF.

This sequence joins TRBV7-9 and TRBJ1-5; weak D call: TRBD1 (5 bases). The V end lost 2 bases, the J end lost 7 bases, and 9 bases lay between the germline ends. Germline values: CDR1 SEHNR, CDR2 FQNEAQ (reference sequence). This CDR3 is 13 amino acids long. Here the CDR3 reads CASSLFREQPQHF. CDR3 in DNA: TGTGCCAGCAGCTTATTCAGGGAACAGCCCCAGCATTTT.

The chain links TRBV10-3 to TRBJ2-1, with D perhaps TRBD2 (6 bases). This CDR3 is built from 14 residues. Germline lookup yields CDR1 ENHRY and CDR2 SYGVKD. The germline V and J ends were trimmed by 4 bases and 0 bases, with 7 bases remaining between them. CDR3 amino acids: CAISGGDSYNEQFF. The CDR3 nucleotides are TGTGCCATCAGTGGGGGGGACTCCTACAATGAGCAGTTCTTC.

The chain carries TRBV5-5 and TRBJ1-1; D remains unclear. Trimming removed 0 bases at V and 0 bases at J, with 15 bases between. The length of the CDR3 is 17 residues. The germline V gene has CDR1 SGHKS and CDR2 YYEKEE (reference sequence). CDR3 region: CASSLVPNQHLNTEAFF. In nucleotides, the CDR3 is TGTGCCAGCAGCTTGGTGCCAAATCAACACCTGAACACTGAAGCTTTCTTT.

J is TRBJ2-7 and V is TRBV18, with a tentative D call TRBD1 (6 bases). The CDR3 is made up of 17 amino acids. Germline values: CDR1 KGHSH, CDR2 LQKENI. The V end was cut by 1 base, the J end by 3 bases, with 19 bases between. CDR3 residues: CASSPQSRGQPFYEQYF. As DNA, the CDR3 is TGTGCCAGCTCACCACAATCGCGTGGACAGCCCTTCTACGAGCAGTACTTC.

The chain combines TRBV11-1 with TRBJ1-4; D gene unclear. V lost 5 bases and J lost 5, with 9 bases in between. CDR1 and CDR2 from the germline V gene are SGHAT and FQDESV (reference sequence). The CDR3 consists of 13 residues. CDR3 sequence reads: CASSPGRNEKLFF. The DNA of the CDR3 is TGTGCCAGCAGCCCCGGTCGAAATGAAAAACTGTTTTTT.

The chain recombines TRBV7-3 with TRBJ2-3; 8 bases are a match to TRBD2. The V gene end was trimmed by 3 bases and the J gene end by 2 bases; junction bases not matched to a gene: 1. CDR1 is SGHTA and CDR2 is FQGTGA in the germline V gene. This CDR3 has 14 amino acids. CDR3 sequence: CASSFGLATDTQYF. The DNA for the CDR3 is TGTGCCAGCAGCTTCGGACTAGCCACAGATACGCAGTATTTT.

The gene calls are TRBV21-1 and TRBJ1-1. TRBV21-1 is a known pseudogene. CDR3 length: 14 amino acids. The CDR3 DNA reads as TGTGCCAGCAGCAAATTCGGGGTAAACACTGAAGCTTTCTTT. Its protein is CASSKFGVNTEAFF.

This chain links TRBV5-1 with TRBJ2-3, with TRBD1 matching over 9 bases. V gave up 6 bases and J gave up 4 bases; unmatched junction bases: 9. Germline CDR1 is SGHRS and CDR2 is YFSETQ. The CDR3 has 15 amino acids. The CDR3 is CASNTDRGKADTQYF. CDR3 DNA: TGCGCCAGCAACACCGACAGGGGGAAGGCAGATACGCAGTATTTT.

This rearrangement joins TRBV5-1 to TRBJ2-1; 9 bases are shared with TRBD1. In germline, CDR1 is SGHRS, CDR2 YFSETQ. The CDR3 is 14 amino acids. Trimming took 7 bases from V and 4 from J; bases not matched to a gene: 6. CDR3 nucleotides: TGCGCCAGCCTAGGACAGGGGTTATACAATGAGCAGTTCTTC. Amino acid sequence: CASLGQGLYNEQFF.

This chain uses TRBV19 with TRBJ2-2, with TRBD1 matching 9 bases. Trimming cost V 7 bases and J 5 bases; bases outside gene matches: 5. CDR3 length: 14 residues. The germline V gene has CDR1 LNHDA and CDR2 SQIVND (reference sequence). The CDR3 nucleotides are TGTGCCAGTATAAGGACAGGGGTAACCGGGGAGCTGTTTTTT. Protein product: CASIRTGVTGELFF.

The CDR3 sequence: CSVIPGQGNEQYF. The CDR3 DNA reads as TGCAGCGTTATCCCGGGACAGGGGAACGAGCAGTACTTC. This chain links TRBV29-1 with TRBJ2-7, with 10 positions matching TRBD1. The CDR3 length is 13 residues. The junction had 6 bases not matched to a gene; V was cut back by 5 bases and J by 5 bases. The germline gives CDR1 SQVTM, CDR2 ANQGSEA.